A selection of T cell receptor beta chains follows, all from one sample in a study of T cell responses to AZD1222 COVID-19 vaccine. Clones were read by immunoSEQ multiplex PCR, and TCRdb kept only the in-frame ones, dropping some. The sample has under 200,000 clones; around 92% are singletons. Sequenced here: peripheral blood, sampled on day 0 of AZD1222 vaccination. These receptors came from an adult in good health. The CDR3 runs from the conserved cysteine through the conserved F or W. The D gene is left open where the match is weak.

cdr3_aa: CASSSNMNSGNTIYF
j_call: TRBJ1-3
d_call: .
cdr3_length: 15
v_call: TRBV13

cdr3_aa: CASRPGKRGEQPQHF
j_call: TRBJ1-5
d_call: .
cdr3_length: 15
v_call: TRBV19

cdr3_aa: CASSTRPQHF
j_call: TRBJ1-5
d_call: .
cdr3_length: 10
v_call: TRBV21-1

cdr3_aa: CASSIGRGDSPLHF
j_call: TRBJ1-6
d_call: .
cdr3_length: 14
v_call: TRBV19

cdr3_aa: CASSLTDTQYF
j_call: TRBJ2-3
d_call: .
cdr3_length: 11
v_call: TRBV12-3/TRBV12-4

cdr3_aa: CASREGRGRGRGEQYF
j_call: TRBJ2-7
d_call: TRBD1
cdr3_length: 16
v_call: TRBV5-8

cdr3_aa: CASTQFEGLGSPLHF
j_call: TRBJ1-6
d_call: .
cdr3_length: 15
v_call: TRBV27

cdr3_aa: CASSDLDSMNTEAFF
j_call: TRBJ1-1
d_call: .
cdr3_length: 15
v_call: TRBV6-2/TRBV6-3

cdr3_aa: CAWSGDRAMNTEAFF
j_call: TRBJ1-1
d_call: TRBD1
cdr3_length: 15
v_call: TRBV30

cdr3_aa: CAISVQETNQPQHF
j_call: TRBJ1-5
d_call: .
cdr3_length: 14
v_call: TRBV10-3

cdr3_aa: CASRAQGAVTDTQYF
j_call: TRBJ2-3
d_call: TRBD1
cdr3_length: 15
v_call: TRBV19

cdr3_aa: CASSLARGATREQYF
j_call: TRBJ2-7
d_call: .
cdr3_length: 15
v_call: TRBV5-4

cdr3_aa: CASSLTPGQGVYNEQFF
j_call: TRBJ2-1
d_call: TRBD1
cdr3_length: 17
v_call: TRBV28

cdr3_aa: CASSSQGVGTGELFF
j_call: TRBJ2-2
d_call: .
cdr3_length: 15
v_call: TRBV7-2

cdr3_aa: CASSQDLVGKNIQYF
j_call: TRBJ2-4
d_call: .
cdr3_length: 15
v_call: TRBV3-1/TRBV3-2

cdr3_aa: CASSRLTYSNQPQHF
j_call: TRBJ1-5
d_call: .
cdr3_length: 15
v_call: TRBV7-2

cdr3_aa: CSPLGPELNQPQHF
j_call: TRBJ1-5
d_call: .
cdr3_length: 14
v_call: TRBV6-5

cdr3_aa: CASSEDRIKETQYF
j_call: TRBJ2-5
d_call: .
cdr3_length: 14
v_call: TRBV6-1

cdr3_aa: CASSPGDSFYGYTF
j_call: TRBJ1-2
d_call: TRBD1
cdr3_length: 14
v_call: TRBV5-1

cdr3_aa: CATRGQGGSTEAFF
j_call: TRBJ1-1
d_call: TRBD1
cdr3_length: 14
v_call: TRBV15

cdr3_aa: CASTTLGGRYGYTF
j_call: TRBJ1-2
d_call: .
cdr3_length: 14
v_call: TRBV27

cdr3_aa: CASSFLRTGDIRNTEAFF
j_call: TRBJ1-1
d_call: TRBD1
cdr3_length: 18
v_call: TRBV28

cdr3_aa: CASSYSDILYEQYF
j_call: TRBJ2-7
d_call: .
cdr3_length: 14
v_call: TRBV6-2/TRBV6-3

cdr3_aa: CASSMASDRGDEAFF
j_call: TRBJ1-1
d_call: TRBD1
cdr3_length: 15
v_call: TRBV5-6

cdr3_aa: CASSQAGARGETQYF
j_call: TRBJ2-5
d_call: .
cdr3_length: 15
v_call: TRBV14

cdr3_aa: CASSLVDGAYEQYF
j_call: TRBJ2-7
d_call: .
cdr3_length: 14
v_call: TRBV7-2

cdr3_aa: CASSPSVGNQPQHF
j_call: TRBJ1-5
d_call: .
cdr3_length: 14
v_call: TRBV18

cdr3_aa: CASSPAVGRGHEQYF
j_call: TRBJ2-7
d_call: .
cdr3_length: 15
v_call: TRBV7-9

cdr3_aa: CASSLTGPSGNTIYF
j_call: TRBJ1-3
d_call: TRBD1
cdr3_length: 15
v_call: TRBV5-1

cdr3_aa: CASIKGGAGVRNQPQHF
j_call: TRBJ1-5
d_call: TRBD1
cdr3_length: 17
v_call: TRBV28

cdr3_aa: CASSVGQGYGYTF
j_call: TRBJ1-2
d_call: .
cdr3_length: 13
v_call: TRBV2

cdr3_aa: CASRGQEAFF
j_call: TRBJ1-1
d_call: TRBD1
cdr3_length: 10
v_call: TRBV2

cdr3_aa: CASSPPGVEETQYF
j_call: TRBJ2-5
d_call: .
cdr3_length: 14
v_call: TRBV28

cdr3_aa: CASSLRQAGPYNEQFF
j_call: TRBJ2-1
d_call: .
cdr3_length: 16
v_call: TRBV13

cdr3_aa: CASSVLRGAEAFF
j_call: TRBJ1-1
d_call: .
cdr3_length: 13
v_call: TRBV27

cdr3_aa: CASSLEQRTVPNQPQHF
j_call: TRBJ1-5
d_call: .
cdr3_length: 17
v_call: TRBV28

cdr3_aa: CASSLGTNTEAFF
j_call: TRBJ1-1
d_call: .
cdr3_length: 13
v_call: TRBV7-9

cdr3_aa: CASGSTAGNNEKLFF
j_call: TRBJ1-4
d_call: .
cdr3_length: 15
v_call: TRBV5-1

cdr3_aa: CASSFRIIRLEMNTEAFF
j_call: TRBJ1-1
d_call: .
cdr3_length: 18
v_call: TRBV7-9

cdr3_aa: CASSADRGGNSPNYGYTF
j_call: TRBJ1-2
d_call: TRBD1
cdr3_length: 18
v_call: TRBV9

cdr3_aa: CASSWWDRDNSPLHF
j_call: TRBJ1-6
d_call: TRBD1
cdr3_length: 15
v_call: TRBV5-1

cdr3_aa: CASSYRQGVNTEAFF
j_call: TRBJ1-1
d_call: TRBD1
cdr3_length: 15
v_call: TRBV6-5

cdr3_aa: CASSQGGGYGYTF
j_call: TRBJ1-2
d_call: TRBD1
cdr3_length: 13
v_call: TRBV5-6

cdr3_aa: CATSRAGQGNNQPQHF
j_call: TRBJ1-5
d_call: TRBD1
cdr3_length: 16
v_call: TRBV15

cdr3_aa: CASSEVRLGGTDTQYF
j_call: TRBJ2-3
d_call: .
cdr3_length: 16
v_call: TRBV6-1

cdr3_aa: CASGKGEQGYEQYF
j_call: TRBJ2-7
d_call: .
cdr3_length: 14
v_call: TRBV18

cdr3_aa: CASSSRTDRGSEAFF
j_call: TRBJ1-1
d_call: TRBD1
cdr3_length: 15
v_call: TRBV3-1/TRBV3-2

cdr3_aa: CASSEGSGANVLTF
j_call: TRBJ2-6
d_call: .
cdr3_length: 14
v_call: TRBV18

cdr3_aa: CASSQSRDSVYQPQHF
j_call: TRBJ1-5
d_call: TRBD1
cdr3_length: 16
v_call: TRBV23-1

cdr3_aa: CASSPTTLNTEAFF
j_call: TRBJ1-1
d_call: .
cdr3_length: 14
v_call: TRBV5-4

cdr3_aa: CATSRDRGLSPGANVLTF
j_call: TRBJ2-6
d_call: .
cdr3_length: 18
v_call: TRBV15

cdr3_aa: CASRTPGPTNTEAFF
j_call: TRBJ1-1
d_call: .
cdr3_length: 15
v_call: TRBV28